Presented here are 27 T cell receptor beta chains from one specimen sequenced in a study of cytomegalovirus exposure and HLA in healthy donors. A multiplex PCR was run with 60 Vbeta primers and 13 Jbeta primers. Clones were sequenced by immunoSEQ multiplex PCR, and TCRdb holds only the in-frame ones, with some missing. This sample's table has about 110,000 clones. The sequencing input was PBMCs. All receptors come from a man aged 50-59 years in good health and CMV-seronegative.

This chain links TRBV18 with TRBJ2-4; TRBD1 is a possible D gene (5 bases). V dropped 4 bases and J dropped 5 bases, with 15 bases sitting between them. The CDR3 has 15 residues. Germline CDR1 KGHSH, CDR2 LQKENI. The DNA of the CDR3 is TGTGCCAGCTCACAACAAAAGGGGCAGCAAAACATTCAGTACTTC. Its protein is CASSQQKGQQNIQYF.

This rearrangement joins TRBV14 to TRBJ1-4, with D uncertain. Germline V lookup: CDR1 SGHDN, CDR2 FVKESK. Trimming cost V 4 bases and J 8 bases, with 23 bases left between them. This CDR3 region has 17 residues. For the CDR3, the DNA is TGTGCCAGCAGCCGGAGGAACTATATGTCAGGAGGGGAAAAACTGTTTTTT. Protein product: CASSRRNYMSGGEKLFF.

The rearrangement uses TRBV7-9 and TRBJ2-7; weak D call: TRBD1 (6 bases). This CDR3 is built from 14 residues. CDR1 and CDR2 from the germline V gene are SEHNR and FQNEAQ (reference sequence). The ends were cut back, 0 bases at V and 1 base at J, with 7 bases in the middle. In DNA form, the CDR3 reads TGTGCCAGCAGCTTAGCCGGGACATCCTACGAGCAGTACTTC. Translated: CASSLAGTSYEQYF.

V gene TRBV6-1 combines with J gene TRBJ2-7; no reliable D call. V lost 0 bases, J lost 1 base, and 4 bases lay in between. The CDR3 consists of 13 residues. Per the germline V gene, CDR1 is MNHNS and CDR2 is SASEGT. CDR3 nucleotides: TGTGCCAGCAGTGAAGCCGGGTCCTACGAGCAGTACTTC. It encodes CASSEAGSYEQYF.

The V call is TRBV2, the J call TRBJ1-2, with D possibly TRBD1 on 6 matching bases. V was cut by 4 bases and J by 4 bases, with 13 bases left in between. CDR3 length equals 14 residues. Germline V gives CDR1 SNHLY, CDR2 FYNNEI. In DNA form, the CDR3 reads TGTGCCAGCAGTGGACAGGATCCTGGCTATGGCTACACCTTC. Translation: CASSGQDPGYGYTF.

The chain couples TRBV19 to TRBJ2-3, with TRBD2 matching 8 bases. V was pared by 5 bases and J by 4 bases, with 5 bases of the junction left unmatched. Germline CDR1 reads LNHDA; CDR2 reads SQIVND (reference sequence). This CDR3 spans 14 amino acids. CDR3: CASSAGGGPDTQYF. Here the CDR3 DNA reads TGTGCCAGTAGTGCCGGGGGGGGTCCAGATACGCAGTATTTT.

The chain couples TRBV6-5 to TRBJ2-1; 11 bases fit TRBD2. Per the germline V gene, CDR1 is MNHEY and CDR2 is SVGAGI. This CDR3 region has 16 residues. After removal of 6 bases from V and 0 bases from J, the junction contained 4 bases not matched to a gene. Here the CDR3 reads CASRYLAGGSYNEQFF. The DNA for the CDR3 is TGTGCCAGCAGGTACCTAGCGGGGGGCTCCTACAATGAGCAGTTCTTC.

The J gene is TRBJ2-7, the V gene TRBV7-8, with a possible D match to TRBD1 (6 bases). The CDR3 runs 16 residues. Germline V lookup: CDR1 SGHVS, CDR2 FQNEAQ. Trimming removed 1 base at V and 9 bases at J, with 22 bases between. The CDR3: CASSLEGPGPKGVQYF. In DNA form, the CDR3 reads TGTGCCAGCAGCTTAGAAGGGCCAGGGCCGAAGGGGGTGCAGTACTTC.

V and J are TRBV9 and TRBJ2-3; tentative D call: TRBD2 (5 bases). The germline gives CDR1 SGDLS, CDR2 YYNGEE. Trimming removed 3 bases at V and 5 bases at J, with 13 bases between. The CDR3 runs to 14 residues. CDR3 sequence: CASSGGYPRDTQYF. The CDR3 DNA reads as TGTGCCAGCAGCGGCGGGTACCCCCGAGATACGCAGTATTTT.

V gene TRBV19 combines with J gene TRBJ1-5; no definite D call. The CDR3 is made up of 15 amino acids. The V gene's germline CDR1 is LNHDA and CDR2 SQIVND (reference sequence). The V gene lost 0 bases and the J gene lost 8 bases, with 14 bases spanning the gap. The CDR3 sequence: CASSIDLRSTEPQHF. CDR3 DNA: TGTGCCAGTAGTATAGATCTTAGGTCCACAGAGCCCCAGCATTTT.

This CDR3 is CASSLQRDRGISGANVLTF. The CDR3 DNA sequence: TGTGCCAGCAGCTTACAGAGGGACAGGGGGATCTCTGGGGCCAACGTCCTGACTTTC. The rearrangement links TRBV7-3 to TRBJ2-6; 11 nucleotides align to TRBD1. Germline CDR1 SGHTA, CDR2 FQGTGA. The CDR3 runs 19 residues. The V gene end was trimmed by 2 bases and the J gene end by 0 bases; junction bases not matched to a gene: 6.

The chain has TRBV4-3 and TRBJ1-2; D perhaps matches TRBD1 (5 bases). Germline V gene data show CDR1 as LGHNA and CDR2 as YSLEER. This CDR3 comprises 17 residues. Trimming took 4 bases from V and 4 from J, leaving 22 bases between them. The CDR3 loop reads CASSPRGRGPSGYGYTF. DNA for the CDR3: TGCGCCAGCAGCCCCCGCGGGAGGGGACCCTCCGGCTATGGCTACACCTTC.

V gene TRBV19 combines with J gene TRBJ1-1; no definite D call. The CDR3 length is 14 residues. Germline values: CDR1 LNHDA, CDR2 SQIVND (reference sequence). With 3 bases removed from V and 4 bases from J, the gap between germline ends came to 12 bases. Written as DNA, the CDR3 is TGTGCCAGTAGTATCAGCGAATGGATCACTGAAGCTTTCTTT. As protein: CASSISEWITEAFF.

This sequence joins TRBV19 and TRBJ2-3; maybe TRBD1 (8 bases). Per germline, CDR1 LNHDA and CDR2 SQIVND (reference sequence). V shed 5 bases and J shed 0 bases, with 18 bases lying between them. This CDR3 contains 17 residues. CDR3 nucleotide sequence: TGTGCCAGTAGTTCCAAACAGGGGGGGATTAGCACAGATACGCAGTATTTT. It encodes CASSSKQGGISTDTQYF.

The V call is TRBV4-1, the J call TRBJ1-5; possibly TRBD1 for D (5 bases). Germline CDR1 and CDR2: MGHRA and YSYEKL. V was clipped by 0 bases and J by 3 bases, with 12 bases between them. This CDR3 spans 16 amino acids. The DNA for the CDR3 is TGCGCCAGCAGCCAAGACCCCAGACAGTACAATCAGCCCCAGCATTTT. As protein: CASSQDPRQYNQPQHF.

The chain couples TRBV18 to TRBJ1-1; no clear D. CDR3 size: 13 residues. The germline gives CDR1 KGHSH, CDR2 LQKENI. Trimming shortened V by 3 bases and J by 5 bases, and 10 bases separated the two germline ends. The CDR3 here is CASSPELRTEAFF. CDR3 coding DNA: TGTGCCAGCTCACCGGAACTACGTACTGAAGCTTTCTTT.

The J gene is TRBJ2-2, the V gene TRBV27, with 8 bases fitting TRBD1. The CDR3 extends over 15 amino acids. Germline V lookup: CDR1 MNHEY, CDR2 SMNVEV (reference sequence). With V trimmed by 9 bases and J by 5 bases, 11 bases remained unmatched. CDR3 coding DNA: TGTGCCAGTCGTAAGGGGCAGGGGGCAACCGGGGAGCTGTTTTTT. Protein product: CASRKGQGATGELFF.

With respect to this clone: Germline is not matched at one junction end, which may reflect a read error. This chain uses TRBV4-3 with TRBJ1-2, with 7 bases fitting TRBD1. This CDR3 region has 16 residues. Germline CDR1 reads LGHNA; CDR2 reads YSLEER. For the CDR3, the DNA is TGCGCCAGCAGCGCGACAGGGAGGATAGGAGATTATGGCTACTCCTTC. Translation gives CASSATGRIGDYGYSF.

The chain combines TRBV18 with TRBJ1-1; D not certain. Deletions cut 6 bases from V and 7 bases from J, with 9 bases between. The CDR3 spans 11 residues. Germline V lookup: CDR1 KGHSH, CDR2 LQKENI. This CDR3 reads CASSLRDEAFF. The CDR3 DNA reads TGTGCCAGCTCCCTGAGGGATGAAGCTTTCTTT.

The chain joins TRBV7-3 to TRBJ2-2; tentative D call: TRBD2 (5 bases). There are 14 residues in the CDR3. Deletions cut 0 bases from V and 6 bases from J, with 8 bases between. Germline CDR1 SGHTA, CDR2 FQGTGA. In DNA form, the CDR3 reads TGTGCCAGCAGCTTAACAAGAGGGCCCGGGGAGCTGTTTTTT. Translated, it gives CASSLTRGPGELFF.

The chain uses TRBV18 and TRBJ1-4; D uncertain. This CDR3 has 16 residues. V was pared by 2 bases and J by 0 bases, with 10 bases between. Per germline, CDR1 KGHSH and CDR2 LQKENI. The CDR3 region is CASSPGGRTTNEKLFF. As DNA, the CDR3 is TGTGCCAGCTCACCAGGAGGACGGACAACTAATGAAAAACTGTTTTTT.

The V and J genes are TRBV7-9 and TRBJ1-6; 9 bases fit TRBD1. Germline CDR1 SEHNR, CDR2 FQNEAQ (reference sequence). This CDR3 has 14 amino acids. V gave up 3 bases and J gave up 9 bases; unmatched junction bases: 3. The CDR3 coding sequence is TGTGCCAGCAGCTTTGGGACAGGGAGTTCACCCCTCCACTTT. Its protein is CASSFGTGSSPLHF.

This chain connects TRBV5-1 to TRBJ1-2; the D gene is possibly TRBD1 (6 bases). Trimming took off 3 bases at V and 3 bases at J, with 15 bases between the two ends. The CDR3 contains 15 residues. Germline CDR1 SGHRS, CDR2 YFSETQ. In DNA, the CDR3 is TGCGCCAGCAGCTCGGGGTCCGCAGGGGACTATGGCTACACCTTC. This translates into CASSSGSAGDYGYTF. The full variable domain, completed using reference TRBV5-1 and TRBJ1-2, is KAGVTQTPRYLIKTRGQQVTLSCSPISGHRSVSWYQQTPGQGLQFLFEYFSETQRNKGNFPGRFSGRQFSNSRSEMNVSTLELGDSALYLCASSSGSAGDYGYTFGSGTRLTVV.

The rearrangement joins TRBV6-6 to TRBJ1-2; 9 nucleotides match TRBD1. The V gene's germline CDR1 is MNHNY and CDR2 SVGAGI (reference sequence). CDR3 length equals 13 residues. The V segment lost 6 bases and the J segment 7 bases; nucleotides outside the gene matches: 6. CDR3 nucleotides: TGTGCCAGCAGCCCACAGGGGGCCGCTGGCTACACCTTC. It encodes CASSPQGAAGYTF.

The V gene is TRBV19, the J gene TRBJ2-3, with 7 bases lining up with TRBD1. The germline gives CDR1 LNHDA, CDR2 SQIVND (reference sequence). V gave up 6 bases and J gave up 3 bases; unmatched junction bases: 9. The CDR3 length is 15 residues. The CDR3 nucleotides are TGTGCCAGTAGAAAACAGGGGCCGCGGACAGATACGCAGTATTTT. Its translation: CASRKQGPRTDTQYF.

The chain uses TRBV7-9 and TRBJ2-5, with 8 bases aligning to TRBD1. The CDR3 is 15 residues long. V was pared by 1 base and J by 5 bases, with 6 bases of the junction left unmatched. Germline V CDR1 and CDR2: SEHNR, FQNEAQ (reference sequence). CDR3 coding DNA: TGTGCCAGCAGCTTAGTCAGGCAGGGGGCTGAGACCCAGTACTTC. Translating gives CASSLVRQGAETQYF.

With respect to this clone: This specimen includes other DNA sequences encoding the same CDR3. This chain joins TRBV29-1 and TRBJ2-1; tentatively, D is TRBD2 (5 bases). CDR1 is SQVTM, CDR2 ANQGSEA, per germline. This CDR3 is 14 amino acids long. V lost 5 bases, J lost 0 bases, and 11 bases lay in between. CDR3 sequence: CSVSGSSSYNEQFF. The CDR3 DNA follows: TGCAGCGTTAGCGGATCAAGCTCCTACAATGAGCAGTTCTTC.